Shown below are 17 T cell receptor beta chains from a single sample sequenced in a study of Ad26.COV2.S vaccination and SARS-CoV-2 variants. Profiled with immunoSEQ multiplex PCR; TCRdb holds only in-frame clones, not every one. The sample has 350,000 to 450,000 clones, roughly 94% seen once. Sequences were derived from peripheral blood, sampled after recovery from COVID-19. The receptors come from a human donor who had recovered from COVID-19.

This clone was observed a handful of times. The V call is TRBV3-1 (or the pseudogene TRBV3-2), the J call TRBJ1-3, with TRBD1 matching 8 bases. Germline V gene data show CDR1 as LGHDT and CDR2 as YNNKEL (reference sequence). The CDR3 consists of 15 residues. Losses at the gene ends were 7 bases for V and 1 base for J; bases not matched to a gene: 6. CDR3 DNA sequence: TGTGCCAGCAAAACACAGGGGGGTTCTGGAAACACCATATATTTT. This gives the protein CASKTQGGSGNTIYF.

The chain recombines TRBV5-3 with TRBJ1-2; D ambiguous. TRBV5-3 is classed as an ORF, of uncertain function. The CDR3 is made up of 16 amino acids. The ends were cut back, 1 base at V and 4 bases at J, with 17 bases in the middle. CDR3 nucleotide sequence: TGTGCCAGAAGCTTGTCCACTTTGGCGGTTATCTATGGCTACACCTTC. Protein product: CARSLSTLAVIYGYTF.

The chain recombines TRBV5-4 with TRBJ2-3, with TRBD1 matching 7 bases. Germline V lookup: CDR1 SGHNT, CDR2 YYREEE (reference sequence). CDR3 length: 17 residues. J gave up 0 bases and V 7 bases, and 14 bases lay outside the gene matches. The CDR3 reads CASARTGLTPSTDTQYF. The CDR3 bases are TGTGCCAGCGCTAGGACAGGCCTAACTCCTAGCACAGATACGCAGTATTTT.

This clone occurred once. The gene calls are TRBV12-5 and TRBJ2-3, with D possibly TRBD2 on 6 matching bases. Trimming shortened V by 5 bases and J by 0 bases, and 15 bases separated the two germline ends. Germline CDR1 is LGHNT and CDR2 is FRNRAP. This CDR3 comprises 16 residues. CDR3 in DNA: TGTGCTAGTGGTAATACGCCGGGAGTTAGCACAGATACGCAGTATTTT. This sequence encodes CASGNTPGVSTDTQYF.

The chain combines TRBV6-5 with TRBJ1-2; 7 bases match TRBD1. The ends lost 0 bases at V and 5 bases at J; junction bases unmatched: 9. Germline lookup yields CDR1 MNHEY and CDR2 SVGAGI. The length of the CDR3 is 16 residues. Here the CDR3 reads CASSYSNPGGRYGYTF. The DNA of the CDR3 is TGTGCCAGCAGTTACTCGAATCCAGGGGGGAGATATGGCTACACCTTC.

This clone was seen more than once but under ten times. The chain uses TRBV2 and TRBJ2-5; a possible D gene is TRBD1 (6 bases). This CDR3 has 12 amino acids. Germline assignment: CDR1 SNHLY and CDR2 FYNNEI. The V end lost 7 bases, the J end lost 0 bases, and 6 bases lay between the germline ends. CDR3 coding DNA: TGTGCCAGCAAGGGGGACCAAGAGACCCAGTACTTC. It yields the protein CASKGDQETQYF. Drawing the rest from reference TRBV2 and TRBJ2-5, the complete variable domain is EPEVTQTPSHQVTQMGQEVILRCVPISNHLYFYWYRQILGQKVEFLVSFYNNEISEKSEIFDDQFSVERPDGSNFTLKIRSTKLEDSAMYFCASKGDQETQYFGPGTRLLVL.

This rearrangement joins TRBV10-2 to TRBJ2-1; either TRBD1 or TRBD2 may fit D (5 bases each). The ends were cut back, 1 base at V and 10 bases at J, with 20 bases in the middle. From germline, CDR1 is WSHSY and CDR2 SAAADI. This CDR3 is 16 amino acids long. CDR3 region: CASSEWGTANTGEQFF. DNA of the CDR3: TGCGCCAGCAGTGAGTGGGGGACGGCCAACACCGGGGAGCAGTTCTTC.

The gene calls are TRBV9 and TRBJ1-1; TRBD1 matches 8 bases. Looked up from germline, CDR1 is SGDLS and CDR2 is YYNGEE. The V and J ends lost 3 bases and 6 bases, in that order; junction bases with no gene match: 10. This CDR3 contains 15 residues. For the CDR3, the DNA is TGTGCCAGCAGCGACACCGGGACAGGAGTGCCTGAAGCTTTCTTT. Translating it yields CASSDTGTGVPEAFF.

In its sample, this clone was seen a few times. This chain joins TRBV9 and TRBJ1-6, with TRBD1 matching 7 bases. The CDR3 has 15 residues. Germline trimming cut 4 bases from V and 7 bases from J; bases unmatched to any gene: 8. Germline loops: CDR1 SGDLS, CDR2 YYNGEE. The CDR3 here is CASSTRQGPNSPLHF. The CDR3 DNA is TGTGCCAGCAGCACTCGACAGGGACCCAATTCACCCCTCCACTTT.

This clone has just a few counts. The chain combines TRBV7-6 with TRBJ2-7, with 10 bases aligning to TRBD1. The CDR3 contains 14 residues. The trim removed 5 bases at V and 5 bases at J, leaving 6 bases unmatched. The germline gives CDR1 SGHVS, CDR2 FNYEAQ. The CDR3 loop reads CASSSRDRGNEQYF. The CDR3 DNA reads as TGTGCCAGCAGCAGCCGGGACAGGGGAAACGAGCAGTACTTC.

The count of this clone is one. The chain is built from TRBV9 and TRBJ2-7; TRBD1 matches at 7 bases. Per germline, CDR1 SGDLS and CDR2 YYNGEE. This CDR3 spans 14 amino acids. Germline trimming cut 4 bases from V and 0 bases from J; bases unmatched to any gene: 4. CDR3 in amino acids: CASSLGQASYEQYF. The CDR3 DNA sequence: TGTGCCAGCAGCCTAGGACAGGCCTCCTACGAGCAGTACTTC.

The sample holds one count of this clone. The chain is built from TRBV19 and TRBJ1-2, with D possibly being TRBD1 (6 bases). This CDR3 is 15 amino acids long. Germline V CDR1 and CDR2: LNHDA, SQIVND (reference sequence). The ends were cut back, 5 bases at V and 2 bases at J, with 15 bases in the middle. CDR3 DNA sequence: TGTGCCAGTAGTCCACAAGGGGGGTCCAACTATGGCTACACCTTC. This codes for CASSPQGGSNYGYTF.

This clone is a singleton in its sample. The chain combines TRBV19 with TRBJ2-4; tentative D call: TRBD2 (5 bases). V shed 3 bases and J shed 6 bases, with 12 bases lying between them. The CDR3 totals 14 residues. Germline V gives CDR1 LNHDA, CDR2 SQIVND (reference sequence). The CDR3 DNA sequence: TGTGCCAGTAGTATCGGGGAAGTGAGAAACATTCAGTACTTC. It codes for CASSIGEVRNIQYF.

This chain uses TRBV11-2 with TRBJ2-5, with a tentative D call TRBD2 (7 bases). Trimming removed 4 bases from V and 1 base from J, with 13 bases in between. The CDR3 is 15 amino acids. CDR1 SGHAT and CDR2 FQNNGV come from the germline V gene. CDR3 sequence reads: CASSSVRGAQETQYF. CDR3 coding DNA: TGTGCCAGCAGCTCGGTTCGGGGGGCCCAAGAGACCCAGTACTTC. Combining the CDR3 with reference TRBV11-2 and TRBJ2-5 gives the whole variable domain EAGVAQSPRYKIIEKRQSVAFWCNPISGHATLYWYQQILGQGPKLLIQFQNNGVVDDSQLPKDRFSAERLKGVDSTLKIQPAKLEDSAVYLCASSSVRGAQETQYFGPGTRLLVL.

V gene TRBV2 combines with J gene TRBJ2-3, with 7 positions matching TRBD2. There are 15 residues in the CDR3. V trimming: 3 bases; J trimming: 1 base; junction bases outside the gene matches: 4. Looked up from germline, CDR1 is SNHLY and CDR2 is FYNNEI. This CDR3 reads CASSDLAGGTDTQYF. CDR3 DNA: TGTGCCAGCAGTGATCTGGCGGGGGGCACAGATACGCAGTATTTT.

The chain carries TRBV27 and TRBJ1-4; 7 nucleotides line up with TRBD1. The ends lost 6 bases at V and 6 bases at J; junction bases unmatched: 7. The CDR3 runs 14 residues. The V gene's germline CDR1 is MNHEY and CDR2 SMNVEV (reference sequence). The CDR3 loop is CASSYITGDEKLFF. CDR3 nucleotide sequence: TGTGCCAGCAGCTATATCACAGGGGATGAAAAACTGTTTTTT.

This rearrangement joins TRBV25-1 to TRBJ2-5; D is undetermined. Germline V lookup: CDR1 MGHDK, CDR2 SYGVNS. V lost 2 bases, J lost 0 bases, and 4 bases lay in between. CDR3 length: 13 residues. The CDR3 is CASSEGYQETQYF. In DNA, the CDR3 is TGTGCCAGCAGTGAAGGGTACCAAGAGACCCAGTACTTC.